Below, one T cell receptor (beta chain) is given with its context. PCR employed 60 Vbeta and 13 Jbeta primers. Clones were sequenced by immunoSEQ multiplex PCR, and TCRdb holds only the in-frame ones, with some missing. The data contain more than 100,000 clones, 73% of them singletons. This sample was included in a study of cytomegalovirus exposure and HLA in healthy donors. V was clipped by 0 bases and J by 5 bases, with 13 bases between them. Germline CDR1 and CDR2: LGHNA and YNFKEQ. CDR3 length: 15 residues. Sequencing input: PBMCs. This chain uses TRBV4-2 with TRBJ1-2, with a tentative D call TRBD1 (5 bases). This sequence was found in a woman aged 40 to 50 in good health and CMV-seronegative. The CDR3 region has the DNA TGTGCCAGCAGCCAAGATCAAAGACAGCCTTATGGCTACACCTTC. It codes for CASSQDQRQPYGYTF.